This T cell receptor beta chain appears in the sequencing data of a study of vaccination effects on CD4 cells after COVID-19. Background on the study: Sample collection from a couple of convalescent patients occurred 16 days and one week before vaccination. Study findings and constraints: New vaccine-induced clones dominated convalescents' post-vaccine spike-reactive clones.

Germline-derived CDR1 and CDR2 are SGHNT and YYREEE (reference sequence). Trimming removed 0 bases from V and 3 bases from J, with 12 bases in between. The length of the CDR3 is 15 residues. Peptide-pool stimulation followed by sequencing identified expanded antigen-specific CD4+ clonotypes in the ViraFEST assay. At the end of roughly 9 days of culture, CD4+ T cells were isolated. This individual contracted SARS-CoV-2 between March and December 2020, as verified by PCR. Wells each received under 2.5 million PBMC, cultured with about 10 IU/ml IL-2 and about 9.3 ug/ml peptides. Half of the medium was exchanged for IL-2 medium on both days 3 and 7. Remarks on this clone: Antigen specificity is unknown.

Repertoires were generated with immunoSEQ multiplex PCR, while TCRdb's copy carries only in-frame clones and drops some. The sample has around 46,000 clones; under 80% are singletons. This clonotype was sampled from a human donor who had a prior SARS-CoV-2 infection. This sequence joins TRBV5-4 and TRBJ1-2, with D possibly being TRBD1 (5 bases). This sample comprised CD4+ T cells from PBMCs cultured with a peptide pool, obtained before COVID-19 vaccination. The CDR3 sequence is CASSLGLREHYGYTF. In DNA form, the CDR3 reads TGTGCCAGCAGCTTGGGGCTCAGGGAGCACTATGGCTACACCTTC.